The 27 T cell receptor beta chains listed next were all sequenced from one sample in a study of T-cell reconstitution after alpha-beta-depleted transplantation in children. Preparation of the TCRbeta library involved a method that used unique molecular identifiers. TCRdb analysed the PCR reads with MiXCR anew, one entry per CDR3 protein. The data hold 440,000 or so distinct CDR3 sequences, with 43% observed a single time. This specimen was PBMCs, taken before TCRalphabeta/CD19-depleted stem cell transplant. All receptors derive from a girl aged 2 to 10 with aplastic anemia, due to receive a stem cell transplant.

The table lists this clonotype with a few counts. J is TRBJ2-7 and V is TRBV19, with TRBD1 identical over 9 bases. Unmatched junction bases numbered 4, after V lost 6 bases and J lost 1 base. The length of the CDR3 is 14 residues. From germline, CDR1 is LNHDA and CDR2 SQIVND (reference sequence). In DNA form, the CDR3 reads TGTGCCAGTAGGACCGGGACAGGGTCCTACGAGCAGTACTTC. Its translation: CASRTGTGSYEQYF.

In its sample, this clonotype was seen many times. The chain is built from TRBV5-1 and TRBJ2-1; D might be TRBD1 or TRBD2, each matching 6 bases. The CDR3 runs to 13 residues. The V gene's germline CDR1 is SGHRS and CDR2 YFSETQ. V lost 1 base and J 9 bases, leaving 11 bases between the germline ends. DNA for the CDR3: TGCGCCAGCAGCTTGTTGAGGGGGGCTGAGCAGTTCTTC. This sequence encodes CASSLLRGAEQFF.

Only a few counts were recorded for this clonotype. The rearrangement uses TRBV30 and TRBJ2-7, with no clear D. The germline V gene has CDR1 GTSNPN and CDR2 SVGIG (reference sequence). The CDR3 totals 12 residues. Trimming stripped 2 bases from V and 2 bases from J, with 7 bases between. CDR3 sequence: CAWSPVAYEQYF. The CDR3 DNA sequence: TGTGCCTGGAGTCCAGTAGCCTACGAGCAGTACTTC.

This clonotype was recorded many times. This rearrangement joins TRBV20-1 to TRBJ2-7, with D perhaps TRBD2 (5 bases). The CDR3 has 14 residues. V lost 0 bases and J lost 6, with 15 bases in between. CDR1 and CDR2 from the germline V gene are DFQATT and SNEGSKA (reference sequence). CDR3 in amino acids: CSARDPSLEGEQYF. The CDR3 DNA is TGCAGTGCTAGAGATCCTAGCTTAGAAGGCGAGCAGTACTTC.

The chain carries TRBV5-1 and TRBJ2-7; D is ambiguous. Trimming cost V 0 bases and J 7 bases, with 14 bases left between them. The CDR3 spans 14 residues. Germline V CDR1 and CDR2: SGHRS, YFSETQ. The DNA for the CDR3 is TGCGCCAGCAGCTTGGACAGACGCCCCGGGGAGCAGTACTTC. Its translation: CASSLDRRPGEQYF.

This sequence joins TRBV10-3 and TRBJ1-3; D is unresolved. This CDR3 is built from 11 residues. Germline values: CDR1 ENHRY, CDR2 SYGVKD. V was clipped by 8 bases and J by 4 bases, with 6 bases between them. CDR3 loop: CAIGKGNTIYF. In DNA form, the CDR3 reads TGTGCCATCGGAAAGGGAAACACCATATATTTT.

CDR3 bases: TGTGCCAGCAGCTTTGGGACAGGGGGGGGCTACGAGCAGTACTTC. It specifies CASSFGTGGGYEQYF. This chain joins TRBV5-4 and TRBJ2-7; TRBD1 agrees at 11 bases. The germline CDR1 and CDR2 sequences are SGHNT and YYREEE (reference sequence). Germline trimming cut 2 bases from V and 3 bases from J; bases unmatched to any gene: 4. The CDR3 covers 15 residues. The full variable domain, rest sourced from reference TRBV5-4 and TRBJ2-7, is ETGVTQSPTHLIKTRGQQVTLRCSSQSGHNTVSWYQQALGQGPQFIFQYYREEENGRGNFPPRFSGLQFPNYSSELNVNALELDDSALYLCASSFGTGGGYEQYFGPGTRLTVT.

The chain carries TRBV10-2 and TRBJ2-3, with a possible D match to TRBD1 (5 bases). Germline loops: CDR1 WSHSY, CDR2 SAAADI. With 6 bases removed from V and 0 bases from J, the gap between germline ends came to 10 bases. CDR3 size: 14 residues. CDR3 sequence: CASRGAASTDTQYF. CDR3 coding DNA: TGCGCCAGCAGAGGGGCGGCCAGCACAGATACGCAGTATTTT.

The table lists this clonotype with many counts. This chain joins TRBV10-3 and TRBJ2-2; 15 bases are a match to TRBD2. From germline, CDR1 is ENHRY and CDR2 SYGVKD. The CDR3 consists of 18 residues. J lost 6 bases, V lost 5 bases, and 10 bases had no gene match. The CDR3 sequence is CAISQGLAGGSLAGELFF. For the CDR3, the DNA is TGTGCCATCAGTCAGGGACTAGCGGGAGGATCGTTGGCCGGGGAGCTGTTTTTT.

This clonotype has at least ten counts. The chain uses TRBV20-1 and TRBJ2-5; TRBD2 is a possible D gene (5 bases). The V and J ends lost 5 bases and 5 bases respectively, with 12 bases between them. CDR3 length: 12 amino acids. CDR1 and CDR2 (germline): DFQATT, SNEGSKA (reference sequence). The CDR3 loop is CSASGSQETQYF. The CDR3 DNA reads as TGCAGTGCTTCGGGGTCTCAGGAGACCCAGTACTTC.

This clonotype was recorded once. V usage is TRBV6-5 and J usage is TRBJ2-3; no definite D call. From germline, CDR1 is MNHEY and CDR2 SVGAGI. V was cut by 4 bases and J by 6 bases, with 14 bases left in between. The CDR3 length is 14 residues. The chain's CDR3 is CASSSLTDEDTQYF. The CDR3 DNA reads as TGTGCCAGCAGTTCCCTCACCGACGAGGATACGCAGTATTTT.

This clonotype was counted between two and nine times. The V call is TRBV20-1, the J call TRBJ2-3; 12 nucleotides match TRBD2. Germline loops: CDR1 DFQATT, CDR2 SNEGSKA (reference sequence). The junction had 5 bases not matched to a gene; V was cut back by 6 bases and J by 4 bases. This CDR3 spans 14 amino acids. CDR3 DNA: TGCAGTGCCCCGACTAGCGGGAGTCCAGATACGCAGTATTTT. Translated: CSAPTSGSPDTQYF.

The CDR3 sequence is CATMNVENYEQYF. The CDR3 DNA follows: TGTGCCACCATGAACGTAGAAAACTACGAGCAGTACTTC. The chain carries TRBV28 and TRBJ2-7, with unresolved D. The CDR3 spans 13 residues. V lost 10 bases and J 3 bases, leaving 16 bases between the germline ends. CDR1 and CDR2 (germline): MDHEN, SYDVKM. Full variable domain (outside the CDR3, taken from reference TRBV28 and TRBJ2-7): DVKVTQSSRYLVKRTGEKVFLECVQDMDHENMFWYRQDPGLGLRLIYFSYDVKMKEKGDIPEGYSVSREKKERFSLILESASTNQTSMYLCATMNVENYEQYFGPGTRLTVT.

The chain carries TRBV28 and TRBJ2-1, with a weak D call TRBD1 (6 bases). The CDR3 runs to 15 residues. Germline CDR1 and CDR2: MDHEN and SYDVKM. V was pared by 6 bases and J by 7 bases, with 19 bases between. The CDR3 here is CASSSTHRVWNEQFF. In DNA form, the CDR3 reads TGTGCCAGCAGCTCGACCCACAGGGTATGGAATGAGCAGTTCTTC.

J is TRBJ2-7 and V is TRBV6-5; the match to TRBD1 covers 8 bases. The CDR3 covers 15 residues. The junction had 7 bases not matched to a gene; V was cut back by 0 bases and J by 6 bases. The V gene's germline CDR1 is MNHEY and CDR2 SVGAGI. CDR3 nucleotides: TGTGCCAGCAGTTACTCGGTAGGGGGACAGGCCGAGCAGTACTTC. Translating it yields CASSYSVGGQAEQYF.

The chain recombines TRBV19 with TRBJ1-1; the D gene is possibly TRBD1 (5 bases). In germline, CDR1 is LNHDA, CDR2 SQIVND (reference sequence). Trimming left V 7 bases short and J 1 base short, with 16 bases between. The CDR3 has 15 amino acids. CDR3: CASTPIGGTNTEAFF. The DNA of the CDR3 is TGTGCCAGTACCCCCATTGGGGGGACGAACACTGAAGCTTTCTTT.

This chain uses TRBV20-1 with TRBJ1-1, with D unclear. Trimming shortened V by 4 bases and J by 1 base, and 10 bases separated the two germline ends. The CDR3 loop spans 13 amino acids. The germline gives CDR1 DFQATT, CDR2 SNEGSKA (reference sequence). CDR3 loop: CSANRQPNTEAFF. DNA of the CDR3: TGCAGTGCTAACCGCCAACCGAACACTGAAGCTTTCTTT.

In its sample, this clonotype was seen a few times. The chain couples TRBV6-5 to TRBJ2-3; 9 bases match TRBD2. V shed 0 bases and J 5 bases; nucleotides not matched to a gene: 6. This CDR3 is 16 amino acids long. CDR1 is MNHEY and CDR2 is SVGAGI in the germline V gene. DNA of the CDR3: TGTGCCAGCAGTTACTCCCTAGGCGGGGGGGTAGATACGCAGTATTTT. Amino acids: CASSYSLGGGVDTQYF.

V is TRBV25-1 and J is TRBJ2-3, with D uncertain. The CDR3 is 15 amino acids. V lost 5 bases and J 0 bases, leaving 12 bases between the germline ends. Germline loops: CDR1 MGHDK, CDR2 SYGVNS. CDR3 in DNA: TGTGCCAGCAGTCGAGCCGGTGCTAGCACAGATACGCAGTATTTT. This translates into CASSRAGASTDTQYF.

In its sample, this clonotype was seen many times. The genes are TRBV18 and TRBJ2-7, with TRBD2 matching over 8 bases. The CDR3 is made up of 15 amino acids. Germline V gives CDR1 KGHSH, CDR2 LQKENI. V lost 6 bases to trimming and J lost 3 bases; unmatched junction nucleotides: 10. The chain's CDR3 is CASSEDSSGFYEQYF. CDR3 in DNA: TGTGCCAGCTCGGAAGACTCTAGCGGGTTCTACGAGCAGTACTTC.

By frequency in the sample, this clonotype is medium-sized. The chain has TRBV20-1 and TRBJ2-1; perhaps TRBD1 as D (5 bases). V was cut by 6 bases and J by 5 bases, with 14 bases left in between. This CDR3 contains 13 residues. Germline V gene data show CDR1 as DFQATT and CDR2 as SNEGSKA (reference sequence). CDR3 sequence (DNA): TGCAGTGCGGGCAGGGCCCTGGACAATGAGCAGTTCTTC. Translated: CSAGRALDNEQFF.

The V and J genes are TRBV20-1 and TRBJ2-3; the D gene is possibly TRBD1 (7 bases). In germline, CDR1 is DFQATT, CDR2 SNEGSKA (reference sequence). The CDR3 runs to 21 residues. With 5 bases removed from V and 3 bases from J, the gap between germline ends came to 36 bases. CDR3 DNA: TGCAGTGCTCGCAACCCCCGACAGGGACTGTCCGGGAGTTGGAGGACAGATACGCAGTATTTT. Residues: CSARNPRQGLSGSWRTDTQYF.

The rearrangement joins TRBV10-3 to TRBJ2-2; D may be TRBD2 (5 bases). The V gene lost 11 bases and the J gene lost 8 bases, with 9 bases spanning the gap. From germline, CDR1 is ENHRY and CDR2 SYGVKD. The CDR3 loop spans 10 amino acids. Here the CDR3 reads CAARGGELFF. The CDR3 region has the DNA TGTGCCGCCCGGGGAGGGGAGCTGTTTTTT.

The V gene is TRBV2, the J gene TRBJ2-7; TRBD2 matches 8 bases. The CDR3 totals 14 residues. V gave up 6 bases and J gave up 2 bases; unmatched junction bases: 6. Germline CDR1 SNHLY, CDR2 FYNNEI. CDR3 coding DNA: TGTGCCAGCAGGCTACTAGCGGTGCCCTACGAGCAGTACTTC. Protein sequence: CASRLLAVPYEQYF.

The chain recombines TRBV10-3 with TRBJ1-5; no reliable D call. Trimming pared 3 bases from V and 6 bases from J, leaving 6 bases between. The CDR3 has 12 residues. Germline V gives CDR1 ENHRY, CDR2 SYGVKD. Here the CDR3 DNA reads TGTGCCATCAGTGATTCGTTTCAGCCCCAGCATTTT. It encodes CAISDSFQPQHF.

This clonotype was recorded many times. V usage is TRBV30 and J usage is TRBJ2-3, with D unclear. The V end was cut by 5 bases, the J end by 2 bases, with 14 bases between. The germline V gene encodes CDR1 GTSNPN and CDR2 SVGIG (reference sequence). The CDR3 consists of 14 residues. CDR3 sequence: CAWSPNLITDTQYF. The CDR3 bases are TGTGCCTGGTCCCCCAATCTAATCACAGATACGCAGTATTTT. The full variable domain, with the rest looked up from reference TRBV30 and TRBJ2-3, is SQTIHQWPATLVQPVGSPLSLECTVEGTSNPNLYWYRQAAGRGLQLLFYSVGIGQISSEVPQNLSASRPQDRQFILSSKKLLLSDSGFYLCAWSPNLITDTQYFGPGTRLTVL.

This clonotype was seen only once. This chain links TRBV5-6 with TRBJ2-2, with a tentative D call TRBD2 (7 bases). The CDR3 covers 17 residues. Trimming left V 0 bases short and J 0 bases short, with 12 bases between. The germline CDR1 and CDR2 sequences are SGHDT and YYEEEE. CDR3 protein: CASSLVGGPSNTGELFF. The CDR3 bases are TGTGCCAGCAGCTTGGTCGGGGGGCCGTCGAACACCGGGGAGCTGTTTTTT.